These 19 T cell receptor beta chains were all obtained from the same sample, sequenced in a study of chemoradiotherapy in HPV16-positive cancers. This table comes from immunoSEQ multiplex PCR, and its TCRdb copy is limited to in-frame clones, with some not included. Among 12,000 or so clones, more than 50% were seen once, and the ten largest hold around 20%. Collection took place from a patient who underwent chemoradiotherapy. Source of these receptors: a human donor with HPV-associated anogenital cancer.

The chain has TRBV11-2 and TRBJ1-1; no clear D. CDR3 length: 13 amino acids. Germline V CDR1 and CDR2: SGHAT, FQNNGV. Trimming cost V 3 bases and J 1 base, with 6 bases left between them. In DNA, the CDR3 is TGTGCCAGCAGCTTTAGTCGGAACACTGAAGCTTTCTTT. This encodes CASSFSRNTEAFF.

The chain couples TRBV6-5 to TRBJ1-1; D gene ambiguous. Germline loops: CDR1 MNHEY, CDR2 SVGAGI. The V and J ends lost 2 bases and 5 bases respectively, with 9 bases between them. The CDR3 is made up of 13 amino acids. As DNA, the CDR3 is TGTGCCAGCAGTTACCTCACTGGGACTGAAGCTTTCTTT. It encodes CASSYLTGTEAFF.

To note about this clone: Different DNA sequences within this sample yield the same CDR3. J is TRBJ1-6 and V is TRBV9; TRBD1 is a possible D gene (5 bases). With 0 bases removed from V and 8 bases from J, the gap between germline ends came to 6 bases. Germline V gives CDR1 SGDLS, CDR2 YYNGEE. CDR3 length: 13 residues. The CDR3 DNA reads TGTGCCAGCAGCGTAGTGGGGGATTCACCCCTCCACTTT. It specifies CASSVVGDSPLHF.

This clone was seen only once. This rearrangement joins TRBV19 to TRBJ1-2; D ambiguous. Trimming cost V 8 bases and J 0 bases, with 10 bases left between them. The CDR3 consists of 13 residues. Per the germline V gene, CDR1 is LNHDA and CDR2 is SQIVND (reference sequence). CDR3: CASSLGTNYGYTF. In DNA form, the CDR3 reads TGTGCCAGTTCCCTCGGGACTAACTATGGCTACACCTTC.

The chain employs TRBV7-3 and TRBJ2-2; D is possibly TRBD2 (6 bases). Germline V CDR1 and CDR2: SGHTA, FQGTGA. The CDR3 covers 15 residues. The ends were cut back, 4 bases at V and 4 bases at J, with 13 bases in the middle. CDR3 in amino acids: CASSSGLEGTGELFF. The CDR3 DNA is TGTGCCAGCAGCTCAGGACTGGAGGGCACCGGGGAGCTGTTTTTT.

This clone showed up just a few times. This chain joins TRBV5-1 and TRBJ2-1; the D gene is possibly TRBD1 (6 bases). CDR1 is SGHRS and CDR2 is YFSETQ in the germline V gene. CDR3 length: 13 amino acids. Trimming removed 6 bases at V and 6 bases at J, with 13 bases between. The CDR3 nucleotides are TGCGCCAGCACGCAGGGGACCCTCAATGAGCAGTTCTTC. Translating gives CASTQGTLNEQFF.

This clone is termed medium-sized (0.01 to 0.1%). The genes are TRBV6-5 and TRBJ2-7; 7 positions match TRBD2. J lost 1 base, V lost 6 bases, and 6 bases had no gene match. The V gene's germline CDR1 is MNHEY and CDR2 SVGAGI. The CDR3 contains 14 residues. This CDR3 is CASRGSGGSYEQYF. The CDR3 region has the DNA TGTGCCAGCAGGGGGTCGGGGGGATCCTACGAGCAGTACTTC.

V is TRBV7-2 and J is TRBJ1-1, with D hard to call. The CDR3 is 13 amino acids. Germline CDR1 is SGHTA and CDR2 is FQGNSA. V was pared by 3 bases and J by 0 bases, with 5 bases between. CDR3 in amino acids: CASSFVLNTEAFF. In DNA, the CDR3 is TGTGCCAGCAGCTTCGTCTTGAACACTGAAGCTTTCTTT.

The V call is TRBV4-1, the J call TRBJ2-2, with TRBD1 identical over 9 bases. Looked up from germline, CDR1 is MGHRA and CDR2 is YSYEKL. CDR3 length: 17 residues. Unmatched junction bases numbered 11, after V lost 4 bases and J lost 5 bases. The CDR3 DNA sequence: TGCGCCAGCAGCCGGGCCAGGGGACAGGGAATGACCGGGGAGCTGTTTTTT. This encodes CASSRARGQGMTGELFF.

The chain has TRBV5-1 and TRBJ2-1; TRBD1 aligns across 7 bases. CDR3 size: 13 residues. Trimming removed 4 bases from V and 8 bases from J; junction bases left unmatched: 6. Germline-derived CDR1 and CDR2 are SGHRS and YFSETQ. The DNA of the CDR3 is TGCGCCAGCAGCGAGGGGGCGAAAGATGAGCAGTTCTTC. Translating gives CASSEGAKDEQFF.

The chain uses TRBV27 and TRBJ1-2, with D maybe TRBD1 (5 bases). V was shortened by 3 bases and J by 2 bases, with 13 bases between the two germline ends. Germline lookup yields CDR1 MNHEY and CDR2 SMNVEV (reference sequence). The CDR3 length is 15 residues. CDR3 DNA: TGTGCCAGCAGTTTCCTTCCGGGGCCAAACTATGGCTACACCTTC. It is translated as CASSFLPGPNYGYTF.

This chain joins TRBV30 and TRBJ1-2, with D possibly TRBD1 on 5 matching bases. Germline V gives CDR1 GTSNPN, CDR2 SVGIG (reference sequence). V was trimmed by 0 bases and J by 3 bases, leaving 11 bases between them. The CDR3 is made up of 14 amino acids. CDR3 region: CAWSVNLGDYGYTF. CDR3 nucleotides: TGTGCCTGGAGTGTGAATTTGGGGGACTATGGCTACACCTTC.

In regard to this clone: Its ends do not fully match the called genes, so a read error is possible. This chain links TRBV12-5 with TRBJ2-4; possibly TRBD1 for D (6 bases). CDR3 length: 13 amino acids. Germline V lookup: CDR1 LGHNT, CDR2 FRNRAP. The CDR3 DNA reads TGTGCTAGTGGTTTGGCCCTAGGGGGTACCAAGAACTTC. Encoded protein: CASGLALGGTKNF.

This clone was observed a few times. The chain uses TRBV28 and TRBJ1-1; 7 positions agree with TRBD1. Germline V gives CDR1 MDHEN, CDR2 SYDVKM. This CDR3 region has 15 residues. V lost 6 bases and J lost 1; bases outside the gene matches: 8. The CDR3 reads CASSDRTGWNTEAFF. The CDR3, as DNA: TGTGCCAGCAGCGACCGGACAGGATGGAACACTGAAGCTTTCTTT.

This sequence joins TRBV30 and TRBJ1-6; 7 positions agree with TRBD1. V was pared by 8 bases and J by 6 bases, with 10 bases of the junction left unmatched. The CDR3 has 14 amino acids. Germline V CDR1 and CDR2: GTSNPN, SVGIG (reference sequence). CDR3 loop: CAILGGSGNSPLHF. The CDR3 coding sequence is TGTGCCATACTAGGGGGCTCGGGTAATTCACCCCTCCACTTT.

On this clone itself: The junction shows a germline mismatch at one end, possibly a read error. This rearrangement joins TRBV28 to TRBJ1-1; 7 bases fit TRBD1. The CDR3 length is 13 residues. CDR1 MDHEN and CDR2 SYDVKM come from the germline V gene. CDR3 loop: CASSPRQGTGAFF. The CDR3 DNA reads as TGTGCCAGCAGTCCCCGACAGGGCACTGGAGCTTTCTTT.

The chain couples TRBV30 to TRBJ1-5, with a weak D call TRBD1 (5 bases). The CDR3 consists of 16 residues. Germline-derived CDR1 and CDR2 are GTSNPN and SVGIG (reference sequence). V was clipped by 5 bases and J by 1 base, with 18 bases between them. In DNA, the CDR3 is TGTGCCTGGGGTCCCCGGTGGAAGGGGAGCAATCAGCCCCAGCATTTT. Its protein is CAWGPRWKGSNQPQHF.

This CDR3 reads CASSPGAGTTDTQYF. The CDR3 DNA sequence: TGTGCCAGCAGCCCCGGGGCGGGGACGACAGATACGCAGTATTTT. The chain employs TRBV5-4 and TRBJ2-3, with D possibly being TRBD2 (6 bases). The CDR3 is 15 amino acids. V was shortened by 4 bases and J by 3 bases, with 15 bases between the two germline ends. The germline V gene has CDR1 SGHNT and CDR2 YYREEE (reference sequence).

The rearrangement uses TRBV2 and TRBJ2-3; 12 positions match TRBD2. CDR3 length equals 17 residues. Trimming removed 8 bases from V and 6 bases from J; junction bases left unmatched: 15. Looked up from germline, CDR1 is SNHLY and CDR2 is FYNNEI. This CDR3 reads CASLLGLAGIGGDTQYF. The CDR3, as DNA: TGTGCCAGCCTCCTAGGACTAGCGGGGATAGGTGGGGATACGCAGTATTTT.